The 30 T cell receptor beta chains below all came from one sample that was sequenced in a study of spatial heterogeneity in lung cancer. MiXCR was run by TCRdb on the 5' RACE reads, yielding one entry per CDR3 protein. The sample carries over 50,000 distinct CDR3 sequences, 8.4% recorded once. The time point: sample taken at primary tumor resection. In each case, whole RNA from tumor, nontumor lung or frozen PBMC was sequenced unsorted. Sequencing used PBMCs, obtained at surgery. The receptors originated from a female donor with early-stage non-small cell lung cancer.

This rearrangement joins TRBV6-1 to TRBJ2-3; D is ambiguous. CDR3 length equals 14 residues. The V and J ends lost 1 base and 1 base respectively, with 6 bases between them. Germline V lookup: CDR1 MNHNS, CDR2 SASEGT. CDR3 sequence: CASSEVVGTDTQYF. The CDR3 nucleotides are TGTGCCAGCAGTGAAGTTGTGGGCACAGATACGCAGTATTTT.

This clonotype was counted ten times or more. V and J are TRBV5-1 and TRBJ1-1; weak D call: TRBD1 (6 bases). Looked up from germline, CDR1 is SGHRS and CDR2 is YFSETQ. The CDR3 loop spans 15 amino acids. The germline V and J ends were trimmed by 0 bases and 3 bases, with 12 bases remaining between them. The CDR3 spells CASSLETGGYTEAFF. In nucleotides, the CDR3 is TGCGCCAGCAGCTTGGAGACAGGCGGGTACACTGAAGCTTTCTTT. Full variable domain (rest looked up from reference TRBV5-1 and TRBJ1-1): KAGVTQTPRYLIKTRGQQVTLSCSPISGHRSVSWYQQTPGQGLQFLFEYFSETQRNKGNFPGRFSGRQFSNSRSEMNVSTLELGDSALYLCASSLETGGYTEAFFGQGTRLTVV.

This clonotype was counted at least ten times. At one end the junction does not follow the germline gene, possibly because of a read error. This sequence joins TRBV7-7 and TRBJ2-5; D is unresolved. CDR3 length: 13 amino acids. Germline assignment: CDR1 SSHAT and CDR2 FNYEAQ (reference sequence). Here the CDR3 reads CASSSPIQETQYF. DNA of the CDR3: TGTGCTAGCAGCTCCCCGATCCAAGAGACCCAGTACTTC.

This clonotype has at least ten counts. Here the CDR3 reads CASSLQTDTQYF. The CDR3 DNA follows: TGTGCCAGCAGCTTACAGACAGATACGCAGTATTTT. The chain has TRBV6-1 and TRBJ2-3; D uncertain. Per the germline V gene, CDR1 is MNHNS and CDR2 is SASEGT. With 6 bases removed from V and 3 bases from J, the gap between germline ends came to 7 bases. This CDR3 is 12 amino acids long.

This clonotype was detected many times. V is TRBV20-1 and J is TRBJ2-3; TRBD2 might be the D (5 bases). The CDR3 length is 12 residues. Trimming took 0 bases from V and 9 from J, leaving 10 bases between them. The germline CDR1 and CDR2 sequences are DFQATT and SNEGSKA (reference sequence). CDR3 sequence: CSARDDGVTQYF. The CDR3 DNA follows: TGCAGTGCTAGAGATGACGGGGTAACGCAGTATTTT.

In its sample, this clonotype was seen many times. This sequence joins TRBV28 and TRBJ1-5, with 9 bases matching TRBD1. The CDR3 length is 14 residues. CDR1 is MDHEN, CDR2 SYDVKM, per germline. The V and J ends lost 5 bases and 9 bases, in that order; junction bases with no gene match: 8. The CDR3 DNA sequence: TGTGCCAGCAGTACTACCGGGACAGGGCTGCCCCAGCATTTT. Translated: CASSTTGTGLPQHF. The whole variable domain, filled in from reference TRBV28 and TRBJ1-5, reads DVKVTQSSRYLVKRTGEKVFLECVQDMDHENMFWYRQDPGLGLRLIYFSYDVKMKEKGDIPEGYSVSREKKERFSLILESASTNQTSMYLCASSTTGTGLPQHFGDGTRLSIL.

This clonotype was detected a few times. The V and J genes are TRBV29-1 and TRBJ1-2, with D hard to call. There are 11 residues in the CDR3. Germline CDR1 and CDR2: SQVTM and ANQGSEA. Trimming removed 7 bases from V and 3 bases from J, with 9 bases in between. CDR3 sequence: CSGGQDYGYTF. The CDR3 DNA follows: TGCAGCGGTGGGCAGGACTATGGCTACACCTTC.

This sequence joins TRBV24-1 and TRBJ2-7, with D perhaps given as TRBD1 or TRBD2 (5 bases each). Trimming pared 4 bases from V and 2 bases from J, leaving 11 bases between. Germline values: CDR1 KGHDR, CDR2 SFDVKD. CDR3 length equals 14 residues. CDR3 bases: TGTGCCACCAGTGAAAAGGGGACCCCCTACGAGCAGTACTTC. It translates to CATSEKGTPYEQYF.

In its sample, this clonotype was seen many times. The V call is TRBV12-3 or TRBV12-4, the J call TRBJ2-2; D is ambiguous. The CDR3 sequence is 12 residues long. V shed 1 base and J shed 7 bases, with 4 bases lying between them. CDR3: CASSLEGGELFF. CDR3 bases: TGTGCCAGCAGTTTAGAGGGCGGGGAGCTGTTTTTT.

V and J are TRBV7-3 and TRBJ2-3; D not certain. CDR3 size: 15 residues. V lost 0 bases, J lost 4 bases, and 11 bases lay in between. The V gene's germline CDR1 is SGHTA and CDR2 FQGTGA. CDR3 in amino acids: CASSLTSSGADTQYF. The CDR3 region has the DNA TGTGCCAGCAGCTTAACGTCCTCTGGCGCAGATACGCAGTATTTT. The variable domain in full, completed from reference TRBV7-3 and TRBJ2-3, reads GAGVSQTPSNKVTEKGKYVELRCDPISGHTALYWYRQSLGQGPEFLIYFQGTGAADDSGLPNDRFFAVRPEGSVSTLKIQRTERGDSAVYLCASSLTSSGADTQYFGPGTRLTVL.

This clonotype was found many times. The CDR3 DNA reads TGCAGCGTTGTAAGCGGGACAGGGGTGGCAGATACGCAGTATTTT. Protein product: CSVVSGTGVADTQYF. The chain has TRBV29-1 and TRBJ2-3, with 10 bases fitting TRBD1. Germline loops: CDR1 SQVTM, CDR2 ANQGSEA. The CDR3 has 15 amino acids. Trimming took 4 bases from V and 4 from J; bases not matched to a gene: 8.

This clonotype was counted only a few times. V and J are TRBV28 and TRBJ2-7, with TRBD2 matching over 14 bases. The V gene's germline CDR1 is MDHEN and CDR2 SYDVKM. V shed 10 bases, J shed 4 bases, and the junction held 3 bases outside the gene matches. This CDR3 contains 13 residues. CDR3 DNA: TGTGCCACCCGGACTAGCGGGAGGTACGAGCAGTACTTC. It specifies CATRTSGRYEQYF.

The rearrangement links TRBV5-6 to TRBJ2-7, with 7 bases identical to TRBD1. Germline V lookup: CDR1 SGHDT, CDR2 YYEEEE. This CDR3 has 15 amino acids. With 0 bases clipped from V and 4 bases from J, the junction kept 7 bases outside the gene matches. CDR3 loop: CASSLGGGSRYEQYV. CDR3 in DNA: TGTGCCAGCAGCTTGGGAGGGGGCTCGAGGTACGAGCAGTACGTC.

V usage is TRBV6-5 and J usage is TRBJ2-7; 10 nucleotides agree with TRBD2. Losses at the gene ends were 7 bases for V and 1 base for J; bases not matched to a gene: 7. The CDR3 is 15 residues long. Germline loops: CDR1 MNHEY, CDR2 SVGAGI. Here the CDR3 reads CASKPGLALSYEQYF. CDR3 in DNA: TGTGCCAGCAAACCGGGACTAGCGTTATCCTACGAGCAGTACTTC.

The V call is TRBV12-3 or TRBV12-4, the J call TRBJ2-1; 10 bases are shared with TRBD2. V dropped 6 bases and J dropped 1; count of bases not matched to a gene: 3. The CDR3 spans 15 residues. The CDR3 region is CASRYSGGSYNEQFF. The CDR3 coding sequence is TGTGCCAGCAGATATAGCGGGGGGTCCTACAATGAGCAGTTCTTC.

This clonotype was observed a handful of times. V is TRBV28 and J is TRBJ1-4; D possibly corresponds to TRBD1 (5 bases). The CDR3 is 15 amino acids. Trimming took off 6 bases at V and 2 bases at J, with 13 bases between the two ends. The germline V gene has CDR1 MDHEN and CDR2 SYDVKM. CDR3 amino acids: CASSLSGGTNEKLFF. The CDR3 nucleotides are TGTGCCAGCAGCTTAAGTGGGGGTACTAATGAAAAACTGTTTTTT.

This clonotype has only a few counts. In nucleotides, the CDR3 is TGCAGCGTAAGCGACACCGCCAAAAACATTCAGTACTTC. The encoded protein is CSVSDTAKNIQYF. This chain links TRBV29-1 with TRBJ2-4, with D unresolved. V lost 6 bases, J lost 1 base, and 10 bases lay in between. CDR3 length equals 13 residues. The germline V gene encodes CDR1 SQVTM and CDR2 ANQGSEA.

The chain links TRBV2 to TRBJ1-2, with TRBD1 matching over 7 bases. CDR1 SNHLY and CDR2 FYNNEI come from the germline V gene. The CDR3 extends over 17 amino acids. The J segment lost 6 bases and the V segment lost 2 bases, leaving 15 bases of the junction unmatched. The CDR3 bases are TGTGCCAGCAGTGAATGGGGCCCACAGGGGCTTGATGATGGCTACACCTTC. Translation gives CASSEWGPQGLDDGYTF.

This clonotype was counted between two and nine times. The gene calls are TRBV28 and TRBJ2-7, with D perhaps being TRBD1 or TRBD2 (5 bases each). CDR3 size: 17 residues. Trimming left V 4 bases short and J 0 bases short, with 19 bases between. Germline-derived CDR1 and CDR2 are MDHEN and SYDVKM. For the CDR3, the DNA is TGTGCCAGCAGTTCGACCTCGGGACGGAGGAGCTCCTACGAGCAGTACGTC. Residues: CASSSTSGRRSSYEQYV.

The rearrangement joins TRBV7-9 to TRBJ1-6; 7 nucleotides agree with TRBD1. Germline CDR1 reads SEHNR; CDR2 reads FQNEAQ (reference sequence). Trimming cost V 4 bases and J 6 bases; bases outside gene matches: 12. This CDR3 region has 17 residues. In nucleotides, the CDR3 is TGTGCCAGCAGCTCAGGACGGGACAGCATACTTAATTCACCCCTCCACTTT. This codes for CASSSGRDSILNSPLHF.

The J gene is TRBJ1-1, the V gene TRBV3-1, with 11 bases fitting TRBD1. V trimming: 1 base; J trimming: 6 bases; junction bases outside the gene matches: 7. Germline V lookup: CDR1 LGHDT, CDR2 YNNKEL (reference sequence). The CDR3 extends over 16 amino acids. CDR3 loop: CASSQGWTGGAAEAFF. The CDR3 DNA sequence: TGTGCCAGCAGCCAAGGGTGGACAGGGGGCGCGGCTGAAGCTTTCTTT.

The rearrangement uses TRBV10-1 and TRBJ2-7; D is possibly TRBD1 or TRBD2 (5 bases each). V shed 4 bases and J shed 4 bases, with 14 bases lying between them. Germline lookup yields CDR1 WNHNN and CDR2 SYGVQD (reference sequence). The CDR3 runs to 14 residues. The CDR3, as DNA: TGCGCCAGCAGTGTTAGGGACCGTTTTTACGAGCAGTACGTC. It yields the protein CASSVRDRFYEQYV.

This clonotype was seen many times. The chain is built from TRBV20-1 and TRBJ2-1; 7 bases align to TRBD2. This CDR3 has 14 residues. Germline CDR1 is DFQATT and CDR2 is SNEGSKA (reference sequence). V lost 1 base, J lost 3 bases, and 3 bases stayed unmatched. The CDR3 is CSARVASGYNEQFF. For the CDR3, the DNA is TGCAGTGCTAGAGTGGCTAGCGGCTACAATGAGCAGTTCTTC.

This clonotype was observed many times. The genes are TRBV30 and TRBJ1-5, with D tentatively TRBD1 (5 bases). Trimming took off 0 bases at V and 8 bases at J, with 14 bases between the two ends. This CDR3 is 14 amino acids long. Germline V gene data show CDR1 as GTSNPN and CDR2 as SVGIG (reference sequence). The CDR3 region is CAWSVGGGEEPQHF. The CDR3 region has the DNA TGTGCCTGGAGTGTTGGGGGGGGAGAGGAGCCCCAGCATTTT.

On this clonotype itself: A much larger clone differs by one base, so this may be a read error. This chain links TRBV20-1 with TRBJ2-7; 8 bases fit TRBD2. The germline gives CDR1 DFQATT, CDR2 SNEGSKA (reference sequence). This CDR3 contains 16 residues. CDR3: CSARDGGLAGFSEQNV. DNA of the CDR3: TGCAGTGCTAGAGATGGAGGGCTAGCGGGCTTTTCCGAGCAGAACGTC.

This clonotype was seen many times. The chain uses TRBV7-7 and TRBJ2-7, with 7 bases identical to TRBD1. CDR1 is SSHAT and CDR2 is FNYEAQ in the germline V gene (reference sequence). The V gene end was trimmed by 5 bases and the J gene end by 0 bases; junction bases not matched to a gene: 7. This CDR3 is built from 15 residues. CDR3 in amino acids: CASSPGQLSSYEQYF. The CDR3 nucleotides are TGTGCCAGCAGCCCGGGACAGTTAAGCTCCTACGAGCAGTACTTC.

The chain is built from TRBV28 and TRBJ2-2, with a weak D call TRBD2 (6 bases). This CDR3 region has 15 residues. Trimming removed 5 bases from V and 1 base from J, with 11 bases in between. CDR1 MDHEN and CDR2 SYDVKM come from the germline V gene. The CDR3 protein is CASSPEGWNTGELFF. CDR3 bases: TGTGCCAGCAGTCCGGAGGGATGGAACACCGGGGAGCTGTTTTTT.

This clonotype was picked up many times. CDR3: CASSVGVNSGANVLTF. In DNA form, the CDR3 reads TGTGCCAGCAGCGTAGGTGTAAACTCTGGGGCCAACGTCCTGACTTTC. J is TRBJ2-6 and V is TRBV9; D unresolved. Trimming removed 0 bases at V and 0 bases at J, with 7 bases between. CDR1 and CDR2 from the germline V gene are SGDLS and YYNGEE. The CDR3 covers 16 residues.

This clonotype was detected many times. The V and J genes are TRBV10-3 and TRBJ1-4; 9 nucleotides line up with TRBD1. Unmatched junction bases numbered 11, after V lost 7 bases and J lost 8 bases. CDR3 length: 15 residues. Per the germline V gene, CDR1 is ENHRY and CDR2 is SYGVKD. The CDR3 bases are TGTGCCATCAACAACCCGGGACAGGGAAGGGAAAAACTGTTTTTT. This codes for CAINNPGQGREKLFF.

This chain connects TRBV9 to TRBJ2-2, with a tentative D call TRBD1 (6 bases). Trimming left V 4 bases short and J 6 bases short, with 19 bases between. Germline CDR1 and CDR2: SGDLS and YYNGEE. The CDR3 loop spans 16 amino acids. The CDR3 bases are TGTGCCAGCAGCAACACCAGACAGGTTCTTGCCGGGGAGCTGTTTTTT. Protein sequence: CASSNTRQVLAGELFF.